This TCR beta chain is drawn from a study of T cell changes during pregnancy in multiple sclerosis. Sequenced by immunoSEQ multiplex PCR; TCRdb stores in-frame clones only, minus some. The sample carries tens of thousands of clones, around 90% recorded once. CDR1 MNHEY and CDR2 SMNVEV come from the germline V gene (reference sequence). V gave up 4 bases and J gave up 3 bases, with 15 bases separating them. The CDR3 spans 15 residues. Here the sequenced sample was CD4+ T cells from peripheral blood mononuclear cells, taken in the second trimester of pregnancy. This clonotype was obtained from a female donor with multiple sclerosis, enrolled in a pregnancy study. The rearrangement uses TRBV27 and TRBJ1-1, with D uncertain. The CDR3 DNA reads as TGTGCCAGCAGTTACGCCCATCTCGGGGACACTGAAGCTTTCTTT. This encodes CASSYAHLGDTEAFF.